The 16 T cell receptor beta chains listed next were all sequenced from one sample in a study of radiotherapy plus CTLA-4 blockade in lung cancer. Produced via immunoSEQ multiplex PCR; TCRdb's table is partial and in-frame only. The sample holds over 50,000 clones, roughly 80% seen once. The sequences come from peripheral blood, collected from a patient treated with radiotherapy plus ipilimumab. Receptor source: a human donor with non-small cell lung cancer who had a complete response to radiotherapy plus ipilimumab.

The chain uses TRBV19 and TRBJ2-1; TRBD2 aligns across 8 bases. The CDR3 sequence is 15 residues long. The ends lost 4 bases at V and 3 bases at J; junction bases unmatched: 5. Per the germline V gene, CDR1 is LNHDA and CDR2 is SQIVND (reference sequence). The CDR3 nucleotides are TGTGCCAGTAGTAAGCGGGAGAACATCTACAATGAGCAGTTCTTC. It translates to CASSKRENIYNEQFF.

The CDR3 sequence is CASSWSGTETSPLHF. DNA for the CDR3: TGTGCCAGCAGTTGGTCCGGGACAGAGACTTCACCCCTCCACTTT. The chain joins TRBV2 to TRBJ1-6, with TRBD1 identical over 7 bases. Trimming took 5 bases from V and 9 from J; bases not matched to a gene: 10. Germline V CDR1 and CDR2: SNHLY, FYNNEI. There are 15 residues in the CDR3.

This rearrangement joins TRBV6-1 to TRBJ1-1; D is possibly TRBD1 (5 bases). The CDR3 extends over 17 amino acids. Germline CDR1 and CDR2: MNHNS and SASEGT. The germline V and J ends were trimmed by 0 bases and 5 bases, with 19 bases remaining between them. CDR3 sequence (DNA): TGTGCCAGCAGTGAAGCGGGCGAGAACCGGGGGAGAACTGAAGCTTTCTTT. The encoded protein is CASSEAGENRGRTEAFF.

V is TRBV19 and J is TRBJ1-1, with D maybe TRBD1 (6 bases). This CDR3 has 15 amino acids. Germline V gives CDR1 LNHDA, CDR2 SQIVND (reference sequence). Deletions cut 4 bases from V and 0 bases from J, with 12 bases between. The CDR3 is CASSRRGRVNTEAFF. CDR3 bases: TGTGCCAGTAGTAGGAGGGGGAGGGTGAACACTGAAGCTTTCTTT.

CDR3 residues: CSVQVLAGGGYTF. The CDR3 nucleotides read TGCAGCGTTCAGGTTTTGGCAGGGGGAGGCTACACCTTC. The chain links TRBV29-1 to TRBJ1-2; 7 nucleotides agree with TRBD1. The germline gives CDR1 SQVTM, CDR2 ANQGSEA. This CDR3 spans 13 amino acids. V was pared by 5 bases and J by 8 bases, with 11 bases of the junction left unmatched.

The genes are TRBV19 and TRBJ2-5; 7 bases fit TRBD2. The CDR3 is 14 residues long. The junction had 1 base not matched to a gene; V was cut back by 3 bases and J by 0 bases. Germline CDR1 and CDR2: LNHDA and SQIVND (reference sequence). The CDR3 DNA reads TGTGCCAGTAGTATGGGAGGGTACCAAGAGACCCAGTACTTC. Translating it yields CASSMGGYQETQYF. Based on the CDR3 plus reference TRBV19 and TRBJ2-5, the full variable domain is DGGITQSPKYLFRKEGQNVTLSCEQNLNHDAMYWYRQDPGQGLRLIYYSQIVNDFQKGDIAEGYSVSREKKESFPLTVTSAQKNPTAFYLCASSMGGYQETQYFGPGTRLLVL.

This clone has just a few counts. The CDR3 here is CASSEVRFRGSPLHF. The CDR3 region has the DNA TGTGCCAGCAGTGAAGTAAGATTCCGGGGGTCACCCCTCCACTTT. The rearrangement links TRBV6-1 to TRBJ1-6; tentative D call: TRBD1 (5 bases). Germline CDR1 reads MNHNS; CDR2 reads SASEGT. Trimming stripped 1 base from V and 10 bases from J, with 14 bases between. This CDR3 comprises 15 residues.

The CDR3 is CASSFTHQETQYF. For the CDR3, the DNA is TGTGCCAGCAGTTTTACACACCAAGAGACCCAGTACTTC. The chain carries TRBV27 and TRBJ2-5; no firm D call. Trimming took 3 bases from V and 0 from J, leaving 5 bases between them. Germline V lookup: CDR1 MNHEY, CDR2 SMNVEV (reference sequence). The CDR3 is made up of 13 amino acids.

The rearrangement joins TRBV13 to TRBJ1-4; the match to TRBD1 covers 8 bases. Trimming removed 0 bases from V and 8 bases from J; junction bases left unmatched: 8. The CDR3 runs 16 residues. Looked up from germline, CDR1 is PRHDT and CDR2 is FYEKMQ (reference sequence). The CDR3 is CASSLGQGARKEKLFF. In nucleotides, the CDR3 is TGTGCCAGCAGCTTAGGTCAGGGGGCTCGAAAAGAAAAACTGTTTTTT. Based on the CDR3 plus reference TRBV13 and TRBJ1-4, the full variable domain is AAGVIQSPRHLIKEKRETATLKCYPIPRHDTVYWYQQGPGQDPQFLISFYEKMQSDKGSIPDRFSAQQFSDYHSELNMSSLELGDSALYFCASSLGQGARKEKLFFGSGTQLSVL.

This clone turned up a few times. The chain employs TRBV5-6 and TRBJ1-2; no reliable D call. From germline, CDR1 is SGHDT and CDR2 YYEEEE. This CDR3 is 18 amino acids long. The ends were cut back, 3 bases at V and 4 bases at J, with 25 bases in the middle. CDR3 sequence: CASSSEIIFLSGFYGYTF. The CDR3 DNA follows: TGTGCCAGCAGCTCCGAAATCATATTTCTATCGGGTTTCTATGGCTACACCTTC.

This chain uses TRBV6-5 with TRBJ2-5; D is ambiguous. CDR1 and CDR2 (germline): MNHEY, SVGAGI. The CDR3 sequence is 14 residues long. V gave up 4 bases and J gave up 0 bases, with 9 bases separating them. In nucleotides, the CDR3 is TGTGCCAGCAGTTCCAGCGTGCACCAAGAGACCCAGTACTTC. Translated: CASSSSVHQETQYF.

The chain combines TRBV5-6 with TRBJ2-3, with 11 nucleotides matching TRBD2. V dropped 1 base and J dropped 9; count of bases not matched to a gene: 10. Germline V gene sequence: CDR1 SGHDT, CDR2 YYEEEE. CDR3 length: 16 amino acids. The CDR3 reads CASSLLPSGGRGTQYF. In nucleotides, the CDR3 is TGTGCCAGCAGCTTGCTCCCTAGCGGGGGGCGGGGCACGCAGTATTTT.

This chain uses TRBV19 with TRBJ2-5; a possible D gene is TRBD2 (5 bases). CDR1 is LNHDA, CDR2 SQIVND, per germline (reference sequence). The CDR3 has 14 residues. The ends were cut back, 4 bases at V and 6 bases at J, with 15 bases in the middle. CDR3: CASSTATGFKTQYF. The CDR3, as DNA: TGTGCCAGTAGTACCGCCACGGGGTTTAAGACCCAGTACTTC.

The CDR3 DNA is TGTGCCAGCAGCTTAGGAGGTTCCGGAAACACCATATATTTT. Translation: CASSLGGSGNTIYF. The chain employs TRBV7-2 and TRBJ1-3; D unresolved. V gave up 1 base and J gave up 4 bases, with 8 bases separating them. Per the germline V gene, CDR1 is SGHTA and CDR2 is FQGNSA. The CDR3 spans 14 residues.

The J gene is TRBJ1-6, the V gene TRBV5-4; 8 bases map to TRBD1. CDR1 and CDR2 (germline): SGHNT, YYREEE (reference sequence). Trimming cost V 4 bases and J 9 bases; bases outside gene matches: 9. The CDR3 has 15 amino acids. CDR3 region: CASSRGDRMFSPLHF. The CDR3 DNA sequence: TGTGCCAGCAGCCGAGGGGACAGGATGTTTTCACCCCTCCACTTT.

This chain links TRBV7-8 with TRBJ2-2; D might be TRBD1 (5 bases). The CDR3 length is 15 residues. Germline lookup yields CDR1 SGHVS and CDR2 FQNEAQ. Deletions cut 3 bases from V and 1 base from J, with 9 bases between. Here the CDR3 DNA reads TGTGCCAGCAGCTTGTTAGGACAGAACACCGGGGAGCTGTTTTTT. This sequence encodes CASSLLGQNTGELFF.